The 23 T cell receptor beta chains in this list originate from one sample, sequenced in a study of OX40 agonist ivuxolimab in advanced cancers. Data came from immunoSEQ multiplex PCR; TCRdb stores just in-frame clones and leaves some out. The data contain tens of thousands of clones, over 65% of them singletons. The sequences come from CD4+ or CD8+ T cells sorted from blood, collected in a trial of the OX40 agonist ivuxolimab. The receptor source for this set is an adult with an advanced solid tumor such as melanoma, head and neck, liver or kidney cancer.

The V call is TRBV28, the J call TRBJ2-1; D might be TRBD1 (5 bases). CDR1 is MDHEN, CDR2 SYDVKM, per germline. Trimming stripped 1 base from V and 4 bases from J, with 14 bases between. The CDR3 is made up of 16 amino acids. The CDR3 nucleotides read TGTGCCAGCAGTTTATCCGCTAGGGGATTTTACAATGAGCAGTTCTTC. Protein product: CASSLSARGFYNEQFF.

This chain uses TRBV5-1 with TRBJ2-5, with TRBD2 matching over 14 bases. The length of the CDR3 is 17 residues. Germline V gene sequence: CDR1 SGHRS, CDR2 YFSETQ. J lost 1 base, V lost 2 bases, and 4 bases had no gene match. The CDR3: CASSFRLAGGIQETQYF. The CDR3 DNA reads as TGCGCCAGCAGCTTCAGACTAGCGGGGGGGATCCAAGAGACCCAGTACTTC.

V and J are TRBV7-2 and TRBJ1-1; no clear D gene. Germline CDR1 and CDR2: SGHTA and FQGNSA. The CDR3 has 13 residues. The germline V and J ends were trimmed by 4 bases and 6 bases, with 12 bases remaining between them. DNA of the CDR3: TGTGCCAGCAGCTCCCGGACGAGCGCTGAAGCTTTCTTT. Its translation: CASSSRTSAEAFF.

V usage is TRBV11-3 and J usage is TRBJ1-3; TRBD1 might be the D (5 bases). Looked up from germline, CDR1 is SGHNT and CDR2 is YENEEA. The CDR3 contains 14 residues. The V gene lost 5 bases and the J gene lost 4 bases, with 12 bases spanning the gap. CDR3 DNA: TGTGCCAGCAGCCTACAGGAGCTCGGAAACACCATATATTTT. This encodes CASSLQELGNTIYF.

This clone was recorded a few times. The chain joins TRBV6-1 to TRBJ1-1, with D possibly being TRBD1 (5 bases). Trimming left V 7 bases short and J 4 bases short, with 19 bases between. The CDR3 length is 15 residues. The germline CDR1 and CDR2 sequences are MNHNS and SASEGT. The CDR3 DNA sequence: TGTGCCAGCACCTACTTTCAGGGATTGGGCACTGAAGCTTTCTTT. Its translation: CASTYFQGLGTEAFF.

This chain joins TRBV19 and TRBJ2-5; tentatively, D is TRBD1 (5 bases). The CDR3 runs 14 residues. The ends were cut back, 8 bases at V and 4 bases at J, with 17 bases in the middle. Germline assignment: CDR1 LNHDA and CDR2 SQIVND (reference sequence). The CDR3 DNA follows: TGTGCCAGTCGCACATTCCCAGGGTCAGAGACCCAGTACTTC. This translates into CASRTFPGSETQYF.

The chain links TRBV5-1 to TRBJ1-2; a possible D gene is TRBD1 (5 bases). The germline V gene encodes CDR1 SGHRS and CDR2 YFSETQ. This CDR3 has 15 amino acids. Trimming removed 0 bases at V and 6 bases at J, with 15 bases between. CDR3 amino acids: CASSLELGRVDGYTF. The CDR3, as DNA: TGCGCCAGCAGCTTGGAGCTGGGGCGAGTAGATGGCTACACCTTC.

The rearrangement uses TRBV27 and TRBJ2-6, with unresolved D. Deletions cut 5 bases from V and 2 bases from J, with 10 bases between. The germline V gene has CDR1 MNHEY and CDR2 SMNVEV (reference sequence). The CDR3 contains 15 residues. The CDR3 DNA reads TGTGCCAGCAGTCGGTTGATAACTGGGGCCAACGTCCTGACTTTC. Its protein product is CASSRLITGANVLTF.

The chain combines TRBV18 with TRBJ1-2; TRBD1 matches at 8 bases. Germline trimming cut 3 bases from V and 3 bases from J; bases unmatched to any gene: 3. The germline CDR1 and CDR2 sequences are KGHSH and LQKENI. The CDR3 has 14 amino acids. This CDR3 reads CASSPQGADYGYTF. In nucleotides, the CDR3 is TGTGCCAGCTCACCTCAGGGGGCCGACTATGGCTACACCTTC.

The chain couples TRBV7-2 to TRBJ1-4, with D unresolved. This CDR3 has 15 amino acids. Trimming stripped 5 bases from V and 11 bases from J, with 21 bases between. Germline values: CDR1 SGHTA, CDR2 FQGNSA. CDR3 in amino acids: CASSPTEGGFGKLFF. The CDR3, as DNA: TGTGCCAGCAGCCCTACCGAGGGAGGGTTCGGGAAACTGTTTTTT. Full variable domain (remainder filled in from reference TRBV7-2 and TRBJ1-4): GAGVSQSPSNKVTEKGKDVELRCDPISGHTALYWYRQSLGQGLEFLIYFQGNSAPDKSGLPSDRFSAERTGGSVSTLTIQRTQQEDSAVYLCASSPTEGGFGKLFFGSGTQLSVL.

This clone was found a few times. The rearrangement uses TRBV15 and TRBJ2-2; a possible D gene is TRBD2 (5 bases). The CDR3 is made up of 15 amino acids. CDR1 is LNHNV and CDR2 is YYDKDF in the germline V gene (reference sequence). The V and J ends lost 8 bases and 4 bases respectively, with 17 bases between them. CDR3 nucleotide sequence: TGTGCCACCGGGAGAATGGCAGCGTCCACCGGGGAGCTGTTTTTT. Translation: CATGRMAASTGELFF.

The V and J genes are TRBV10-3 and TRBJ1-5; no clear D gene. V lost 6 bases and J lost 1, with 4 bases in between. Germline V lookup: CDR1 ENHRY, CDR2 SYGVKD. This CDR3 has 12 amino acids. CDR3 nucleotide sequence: TGTGCCATCAGCCCCAGCAATCAGCCCCAGCATTTT. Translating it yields CAISPSNQPQHF.

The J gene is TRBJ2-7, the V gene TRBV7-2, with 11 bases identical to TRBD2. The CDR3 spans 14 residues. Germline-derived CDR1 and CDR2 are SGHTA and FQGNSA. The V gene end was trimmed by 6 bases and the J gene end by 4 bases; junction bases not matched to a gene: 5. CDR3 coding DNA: TGTGCCAGCAGGATAGCGGGGGGGCTGTACGAGCAGTACTTC. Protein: CASRIAGGLYEQYF.

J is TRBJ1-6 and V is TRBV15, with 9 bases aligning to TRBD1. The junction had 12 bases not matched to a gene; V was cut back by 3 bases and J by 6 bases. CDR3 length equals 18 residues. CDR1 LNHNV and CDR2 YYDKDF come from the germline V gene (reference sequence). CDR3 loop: CATSRGITGGLGNSPLHF. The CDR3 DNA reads TGTGCCACCAGCAGGGGCATCACAGGGGGCTTGGGTAATTCACCCCTCCACTTT. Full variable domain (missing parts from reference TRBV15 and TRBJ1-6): DAMVIQNPRYQVTQFGKPVTLSCSQTLNHNVMYWYQQKSSQAPKLLFHYYDKDFNNEADTPDNFQSRRPNTSFCFLDIRSPGLGDTAMYLCATSRGITGGLGNSPLHFGNGTRLTVT.

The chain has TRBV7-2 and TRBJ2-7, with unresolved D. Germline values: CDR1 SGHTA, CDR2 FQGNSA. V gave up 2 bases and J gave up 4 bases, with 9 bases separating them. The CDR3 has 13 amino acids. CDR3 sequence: CASSLLVRYEQYF. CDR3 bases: TGTGCCAGCAGCTTACTAGTACGGTACGAGCAGTACTTC.

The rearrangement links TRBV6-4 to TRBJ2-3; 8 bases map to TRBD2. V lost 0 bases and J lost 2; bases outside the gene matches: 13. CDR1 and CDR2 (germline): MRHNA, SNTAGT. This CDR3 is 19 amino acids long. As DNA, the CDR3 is TGTGCCAGCAGTGACTCCAGGGGAGCGAGCGGGGGCACCACAGATACGCAGTATTTT. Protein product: CASSDSRGASGGTTDTQYF.

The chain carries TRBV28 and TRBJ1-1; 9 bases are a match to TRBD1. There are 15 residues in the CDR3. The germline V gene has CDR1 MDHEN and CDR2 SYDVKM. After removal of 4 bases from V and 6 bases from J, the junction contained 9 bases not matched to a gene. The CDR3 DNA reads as TGTGCCAGCAGTTCGACAGGGGGATGGAGAGCTGAAGCTTTCTTT. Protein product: CASSSTGGWRAEAFF.

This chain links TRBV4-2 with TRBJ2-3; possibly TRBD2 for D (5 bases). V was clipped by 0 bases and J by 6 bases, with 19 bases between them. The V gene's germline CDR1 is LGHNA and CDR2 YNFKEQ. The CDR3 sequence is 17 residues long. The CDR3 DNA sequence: TGTGCCAGCAGCCAAGATGCGGGCGGGTCTAGTATTGATACGCAGTATTTT. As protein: CASSQDAGGSSIDTQYF.

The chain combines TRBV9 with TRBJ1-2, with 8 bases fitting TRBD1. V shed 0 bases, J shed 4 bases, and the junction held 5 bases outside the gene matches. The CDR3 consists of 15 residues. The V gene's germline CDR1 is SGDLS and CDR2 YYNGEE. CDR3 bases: TGTGCCAGCAGCGTAGAAGACAGGGGAACCTATGGCTACACCTTC. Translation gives CASSVEDRGTYGYTF.

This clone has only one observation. The CDR3 spells CASSPMQRGGNSPLHF. In nucleotides, the CDR3 is TGTGCCAGCAGCCCCATGCAACGAGGGGGCAATTCACCCCTCCACTTT. The J gene is TRBJ1-6, the V gene TRBV7-8; 7 nucleotides agree with TRBD1. The germline V gene has CDR1 SGHVS and CDR2 FQNEAQ. This CDR3 spans 16 amino acids. The V and J ends lost 5 bases and 7 bases, in that order; junction bases with no gene match: 11.

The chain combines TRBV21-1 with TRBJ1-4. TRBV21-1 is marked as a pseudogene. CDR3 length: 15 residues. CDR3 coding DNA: TGTGCCAGCAGCAAAGAGCCGGGGGCGGATGAAAAACTGTTTTTT. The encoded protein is CASSKEPGADEKLFF.

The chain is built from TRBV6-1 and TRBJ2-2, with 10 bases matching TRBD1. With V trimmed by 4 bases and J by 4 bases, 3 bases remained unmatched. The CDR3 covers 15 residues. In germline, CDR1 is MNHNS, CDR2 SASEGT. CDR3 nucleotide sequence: TGTGCCAGCAGTGCCTGGACAGGGGGCACCGGGGAGCTGTTTTTT. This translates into CASSAWTGGTGELFF.

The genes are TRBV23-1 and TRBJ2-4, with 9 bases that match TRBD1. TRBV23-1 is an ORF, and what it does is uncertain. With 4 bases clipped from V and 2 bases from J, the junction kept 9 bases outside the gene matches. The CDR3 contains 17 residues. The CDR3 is CASSPPTGGPSKNIQYF. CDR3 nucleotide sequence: TGCGCCAGCAGTCCTCCGACAGGGGGACCCTCCAAAAACATTCAGTACTTC.